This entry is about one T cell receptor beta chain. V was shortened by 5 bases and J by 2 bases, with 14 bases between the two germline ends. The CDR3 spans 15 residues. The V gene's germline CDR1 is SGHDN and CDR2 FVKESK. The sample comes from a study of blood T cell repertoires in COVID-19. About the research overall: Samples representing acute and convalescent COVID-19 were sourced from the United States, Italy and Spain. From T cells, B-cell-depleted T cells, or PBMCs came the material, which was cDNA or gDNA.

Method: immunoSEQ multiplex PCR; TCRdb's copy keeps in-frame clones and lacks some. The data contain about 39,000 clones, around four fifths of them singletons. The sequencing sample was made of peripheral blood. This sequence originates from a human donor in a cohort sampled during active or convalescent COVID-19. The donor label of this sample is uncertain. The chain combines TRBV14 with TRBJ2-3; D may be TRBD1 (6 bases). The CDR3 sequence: CASSSGHLNTDTQYF. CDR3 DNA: TGTGCCAGCAGCTCGGGACACCTAAACACAGATACGCAGTATTTT.